This T cell receptor (beta chain) was sequenced for a study of beta chain features in type 1 diabetes (dated by TCRdb to 2016 to 2019). Background for the entire study: No differences in mean age, gender distribution, total cell number or subset yield were found between patients and healthy donors. In the study, recently diagnosed type 1 diabetes patients and matched healthy donors were compared on the TCRB repertoires of their sorted circulating CD4+ T cell subsets. A total of around 100 million sorted cells were examined across all samples, and RNA yield correlated strongly with the number of cells per subset. Regulatory and stem cell-like memory subsets were isolated from only 8 patients and roughly 8 healthy donors, whereas naive and central memory subsets came from all 30 or so donors. Study-level results and caveats: Only small numbers of individuals were included in the HLA sub-analyses, which left unresolved whether HLA type had any influence on TCRB rearrangement. Naive, central memory and regulatory TCRB repertoires appeared to be more similar among patients than among healthy donors. Shorter templates might be favored by PCR, yet because patient and control samples were amplified and corrected together, any such skew would affect both groups equally. At VDJ recombination sites, type 1 diabetes patients had fewer insertions and more deleted nucleotides, which implies abnormalities in thymic rearrangement. In all four CD4+ subsets, TCRB CDR3 length was moderately but significantly shorter in type 1 diabetes patients. Because cDNA was sequenced instead of genomic DNA, highly expressing activated cells could be over-represented, though the groups showed no difference in activation or CD3 levels.

The High Capacity cDNA Reverse Transcription Kit was used to reverse transcribe all of the isolated RNA, meaning that expressed TCRB transcripts were what got sequenced. Deep immunoSEQ sequencing was applied to naive, central memory and regulatory T cell samples, giving an average of around 4 million total reads per sample. Sorted cells were lysed in RLT buffer and RNA was extracted with DNase-treated RNeasy Micro or Mini kits, depending on cell number. To prevent cross-contamination, every cell subset was processed on its own, while patient and healthy donor samples were processed together. The immunoSEQ multiplex PCR was used to amplify TCRB sequences from cDNA, yielding 87-bp fragments that span the CDR3 region. Sequencing of the amplicons was performed on the Illumina HiSeq platform. Per the source publication's procedure: Synthetic template baselines were used to correct PCR bias computationally, reads within Hamming distance 2 were collapsed, and singletons that could not be merged were discarded. By aligning reads against IMGT, V, D and J genes, CDR3 length, and insertions or deletions at six rearrangement sites were assigned. Clonotype counts were normalized to sorted cell number within each subset before computing true diversity and Gini coefficients with the tcR R package. The overlap coefficient, calculated on TCRB nucleotide sequences, was used to measure repertoire sharing. As a proxy for the pre-selection repertoire, out-of-frame TCRB sequences from naive cells were analyzed. In its TCRdb copy, this immuneACCESS table keeps in-frame sequences only and misses some clones. Where compared with another copy, unresolved V genes explain less than half of these, and the others have no known cause. The DNA was the basis for D and trimming; V, J and clone size are from that table. Within this sample are 680,000 or so clones, with 15% of them counted one time only. The ten largest clones capture 0.093% of the sample.

A single peripheral blood draw of around 100 mL on average was collected from each donor into heparinised tubes. Using a panel that included CD45RO, CCR7, CD25, CD127, CD95 and CD27, naive, central memory, regulatory and stem cell-like memory CD4+ T cells were sorted on a BD FACSAria II. Purity was above 98% for every sorted population. Right away, PBMCs were isolated by Lymphoprep density gradient centrifugation and were stained directly, with no culture step. To minimize batch effects, samples were stained and sorted in pairs, one healthy donor with one patient per experiment. Concerning this clone itself: Its antigen is not yet known. Base qualities were left out, and no much larger clone turns up one base away.

From V the trimming removes 4 bases and from J it removes 2 bases, while the gene matches leave 4 bases of the junction unaccounted for. The CDR3 goes from the cysteine to the phenylalanine over 14 residues. Only the CDR3 region is kept as DNA, spanning 42 bases read in frame from base 1. The germline V gene encodes CDR1 SGHRS and CDR2 YFSETQ. The TCR was taken from a young man in good health. The chain joins TRBV5-1 to TRBJ2-7; 9 middle bases align to TRBD1. Sequences were obtained from naive CD4+ T cells from blood. The cell subset or site label for this specimen denotes: true naive CD4+ T cells. The nucleotides read TGCGCCAGCAGCGAGAGGGACAGGGCCTACGAGCAGTACTTC. This translates into CASSERDRAYEQYF.